The rows below give T cell receptor beta chains drawn from one sample of a study of cytomegalovirus exposure and HLA in healthy donors. Only in-frame clones appear in the TCRdb table, and some are missing; sequencing was by immunoSEQ multiplex PCR. Seen here are 250,000 to 350,000 clones, 80% to 90% observed once, and the top ten hold around 4%. The specimen sequenced was PBMCs. Source of these receptors: a man in his forties in good health and CMV-seropositive. CDR3s include the opening cysteine and the closing phenylalanine or tryptophan. Fields, in order: D gene, J gene, clone size, V gene, CDR3 protein, CDR3 DNA. A D gene is named only where the DNA matches it firmly. Clone sizes are given selectively: once, few, many, or a class where the clone is expanded.

TRBD1 | TRBJ2-7 | . | TRBV7-9 | CASSPSGGQGYEQYF | TGTGCCAGCAGCCCATCCGGTGGACAGGGGTACGAGCAGTACTTC
TRBD1 | TRBJ2-7 | . | TRBV5-1 | CASSRTGTAGDEQYF | TGCGCCAGCAGCCGTACCGGGACAGCAGGGGACGAGCAGTACTTC
TRBD1 | TRBJ2-7 | few | TRBV27 | CASTKQGDSYEQYF | TGTGCCAGCACCAAACAGGGGGACTCCTACGAGCAGTACTTC
TRBD1 | TRBJ1-4 | . | TRBV7-8 | CASSSRTGRETNEKLFF | TGTGCCAGCAGCTCACGGACAGGGCGGGAAACTAATGAAAAACTGTTTTTT
. | TRBJ2-1 | . | TRBV7-2 | CASSLSYNEQFF | TGTGCCAGCAGCCTGAGCTACAATGAGCAGTTCTTC
TRBD2 | TRBJ2-3 | . | TRBV19 | CASSTGTSGRPSTDTQYF | TGTGCCAGTAGTACCGGGACTAGCGGGAGGCCTAGCACAGATACGCAGTATTTT
. | TRBJ2-7 | . | TRBV5-6 | CASSTTGLSYEQYF | TGTGCCAGCAGCACGACAGGACTCTCCTACGAGCAGTACTTC
. | TRBJ1-5 | . | TRBV28 | CASSFSRSRSNQPQHF | TGTGCCAGCAGTTTCTCGCGGTCGAGGAGCAATCAGCCCCAGCATTTT
TRBD2 | TRBJ2-1 | . | TRBV2 | CASPREGGYNEQFF | TGTGCCAGCCCGCGGGAGGGAGGGTACAATGAGCAGTTCTTC
. | TRBJ2-1 | . | TRBV28 | CASSFSWTGSSYNEQFF | TGTGCCAGCAGTTTCTCCTGGACTGGCAGCTCCTACAATGAGCAGTTCTTC
. | TRBJ1-4 | . | TRBV5-4 | CASSGGDGRTNEKLFF | TGTGCCAGCAGCGGGGGGGACGGGAGAACTAATGAAAAACTGTTTTTT
TRBD1 | TRBJ2-5 | . | TRBV28 | CASSFDRVKTQYF | TGTGCCAGCAGTTTTGACAGGGTGAAGACCCAGTACTTC
TRBD1 | TRBJ2-7 | . | TRBV5-1 | CASSNTGDYEQYF | TGCGCCAGCAGCAACACAGGGGACTACGAGCAGTACTTC